This T cell receptor beta chain was documented in a study of type 1 and type 2 diabetes patients. Turning to the study itself: From PBMCs, CD4+ and CD8+ T cells were isolated by magnetic microbeads.

The CDR3 is 12 amino acids. The V end lost 6 bases, the J end lost 5 bases, and 10 bases lay between the germline ends. Germline lookup yields CDR1 MNHNS and CDR2 SASEGT. Amplification started from genomic DNA. A primer set of 30 forward and 13 reverse primers amplified the CDR3. One entry per CDR3 protein, called by TCRdb with MiXCR from the multiplex PCR reads. The sample includes fewer than 300,000 distinct CDR3 sequences, roughly 50% seen only once; the top ten take about an eighth. The V and J genes are TRBV6-1 and TRBJ2-5; no clear D. The sequenced material came from peripheral blood mononuclear cells (PBMCs). This clonotype was obtained from a man between 18 and 29 years old with type 2 diabetes. The CDR3 loop is CASRPKRETQYF. The CDR3 coding sequence is TGTGCCAGCAGGCCTAAAAGGGAGACCCAGTACTTC.